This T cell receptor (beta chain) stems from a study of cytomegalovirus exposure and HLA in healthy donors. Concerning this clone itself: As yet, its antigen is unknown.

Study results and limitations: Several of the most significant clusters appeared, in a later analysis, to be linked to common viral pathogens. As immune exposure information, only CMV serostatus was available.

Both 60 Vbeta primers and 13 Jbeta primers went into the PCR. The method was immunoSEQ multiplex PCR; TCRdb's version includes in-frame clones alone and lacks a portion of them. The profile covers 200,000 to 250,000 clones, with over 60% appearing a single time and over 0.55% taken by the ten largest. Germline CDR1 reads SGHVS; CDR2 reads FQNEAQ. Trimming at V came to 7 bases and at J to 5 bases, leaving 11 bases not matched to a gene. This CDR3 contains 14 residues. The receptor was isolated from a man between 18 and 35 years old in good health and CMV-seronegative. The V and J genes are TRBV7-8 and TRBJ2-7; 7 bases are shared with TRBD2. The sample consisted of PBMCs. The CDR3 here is CASNPGTMLDEQYF. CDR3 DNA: TGTGCCAGCAACCCCGGGACTATGCTGGACGAGCAGTACTTC. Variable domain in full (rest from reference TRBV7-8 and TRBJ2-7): GAGVSQSPRYKVAKRGQDVALRCDPISGHVSLFWYQQALGQGPEFLTYFQNEAQLDKSGLPSDRFFAERPEGSVSTLKIQRTQQEDSAVYLCASNPGTMLDEQYFGPGTRLTVT.